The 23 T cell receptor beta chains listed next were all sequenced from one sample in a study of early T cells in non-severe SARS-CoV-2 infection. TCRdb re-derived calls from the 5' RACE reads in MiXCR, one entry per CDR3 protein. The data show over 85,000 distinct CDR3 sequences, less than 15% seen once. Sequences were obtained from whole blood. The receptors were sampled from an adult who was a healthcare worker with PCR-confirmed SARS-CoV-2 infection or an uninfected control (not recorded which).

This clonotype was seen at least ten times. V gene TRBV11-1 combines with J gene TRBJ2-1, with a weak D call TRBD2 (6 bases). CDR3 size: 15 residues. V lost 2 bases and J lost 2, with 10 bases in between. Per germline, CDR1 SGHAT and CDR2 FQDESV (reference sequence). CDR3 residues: CASSLRSGPYNEQFF. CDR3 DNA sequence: TGTGCCAGCAGCTTACGGAGCGGGCCCTACAATGAGCAGTTCTTC.

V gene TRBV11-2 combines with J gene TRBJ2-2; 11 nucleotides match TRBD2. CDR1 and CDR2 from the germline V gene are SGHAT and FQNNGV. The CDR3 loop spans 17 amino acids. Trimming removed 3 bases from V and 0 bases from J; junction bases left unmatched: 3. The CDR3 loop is CASSFGTSGPNTGELFF. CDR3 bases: TGTGCCAGCAGCTTTGGGACTAGCGGTCCGAACACCGGGGAGCTGTTTTTT.

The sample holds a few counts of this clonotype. CDR3 loop: CSASPLGNGYTF. The CDR3 nucleotides are TGCAGTGCTAGCCCCCTGGGAAATGGCTACACCTTC. This chain joins TRBV20-1 and TRBJ1-2; D ambiguous. V lost 3 bases and J 6 bases, leaving 11 bases between the germline ends. The CDR3 covers 12 residues. The germline V gene encodes CDR1 DFQATT and CDR2 SNEGSKA (reference sequence).

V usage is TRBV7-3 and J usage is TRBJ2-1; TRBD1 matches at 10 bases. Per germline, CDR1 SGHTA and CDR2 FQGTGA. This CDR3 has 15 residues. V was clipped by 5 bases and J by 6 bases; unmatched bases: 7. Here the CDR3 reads CASSIWDRGTNEQFF. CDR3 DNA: TGTGCCAGCAGCATTTGGGACAGGGGCACCAATGAGCAGTTCTTC.

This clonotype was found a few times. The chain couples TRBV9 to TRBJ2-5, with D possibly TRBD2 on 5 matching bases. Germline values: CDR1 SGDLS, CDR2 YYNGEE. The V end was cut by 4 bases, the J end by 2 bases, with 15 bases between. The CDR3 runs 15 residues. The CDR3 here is CASSPGRGSQETQYF. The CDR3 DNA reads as TGTGCCAGCAGCCCAGGTCGCGGGTCACAAGAGACCCAGTACTTC.

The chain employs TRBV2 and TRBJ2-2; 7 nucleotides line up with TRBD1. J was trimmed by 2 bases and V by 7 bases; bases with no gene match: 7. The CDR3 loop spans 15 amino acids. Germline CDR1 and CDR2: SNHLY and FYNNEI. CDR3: CASKGQPVNTGELFF. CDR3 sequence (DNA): TGTGCCAGCAAGGGACAGCCCGTAAACACCGGGGAGCTGTTTTTT.

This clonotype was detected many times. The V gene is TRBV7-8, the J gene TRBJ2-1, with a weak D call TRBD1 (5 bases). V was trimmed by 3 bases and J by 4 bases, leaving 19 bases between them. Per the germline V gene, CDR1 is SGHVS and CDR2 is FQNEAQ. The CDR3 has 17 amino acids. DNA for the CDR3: TGTGCCAGCAGCTTTAGGGGTTCAGCCGCTAGATACAATGAGCAGTTCTTC. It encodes CASSFRGSAARYNEQFF.

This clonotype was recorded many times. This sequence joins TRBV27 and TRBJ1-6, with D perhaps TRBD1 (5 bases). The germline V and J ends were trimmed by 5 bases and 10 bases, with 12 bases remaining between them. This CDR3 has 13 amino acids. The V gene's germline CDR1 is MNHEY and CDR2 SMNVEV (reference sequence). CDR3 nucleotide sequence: TGTGCCAGCAGTCCCCGGGGGAGGTCACCCCTCCACTTT. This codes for CASSPRGRSPLHF.

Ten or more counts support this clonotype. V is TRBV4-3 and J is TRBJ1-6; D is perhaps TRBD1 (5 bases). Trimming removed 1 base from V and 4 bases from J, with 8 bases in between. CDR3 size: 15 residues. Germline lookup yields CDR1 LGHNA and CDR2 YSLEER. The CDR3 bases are TGCGCCAGCAGCCAAGCTGACAGTTATAATTCACCCCTCCACTTT. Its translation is CASSQADSYNSPLHF.

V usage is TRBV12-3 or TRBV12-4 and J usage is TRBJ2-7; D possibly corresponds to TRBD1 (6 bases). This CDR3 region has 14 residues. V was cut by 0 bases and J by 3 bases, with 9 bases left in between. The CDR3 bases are TGTGCCAGCAGTTTAGCGGAGGACAGCTACGAGCAGTACTTC. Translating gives CASSLAEDSYEQYF.

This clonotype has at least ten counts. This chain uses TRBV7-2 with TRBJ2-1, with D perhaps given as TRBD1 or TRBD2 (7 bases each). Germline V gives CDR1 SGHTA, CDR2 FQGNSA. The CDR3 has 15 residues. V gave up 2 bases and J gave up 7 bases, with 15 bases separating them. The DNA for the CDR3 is TGTGCCAGCAGCTTACTTGGTCAGGGGGGGAATGAGCAGTTCTTC. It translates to CASSLLGQGGNEQFF.

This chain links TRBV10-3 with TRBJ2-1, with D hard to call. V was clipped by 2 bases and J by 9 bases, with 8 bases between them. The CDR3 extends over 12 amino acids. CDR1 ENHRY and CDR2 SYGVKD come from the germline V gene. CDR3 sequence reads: CAISENDPEQFF. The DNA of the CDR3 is TGTGCCATCAGTGAGAACGATCCTGAGCAGTTCTTC.

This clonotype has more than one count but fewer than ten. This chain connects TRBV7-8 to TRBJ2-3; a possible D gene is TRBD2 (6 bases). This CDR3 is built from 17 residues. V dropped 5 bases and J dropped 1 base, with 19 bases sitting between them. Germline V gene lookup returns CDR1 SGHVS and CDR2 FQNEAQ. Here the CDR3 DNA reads TGTGCCAGCAGCCCTCCCCCCTATAAGCGGGGCACAGATACGCAGTATTTT. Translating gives CASSPPPYKRGTDTQYF.

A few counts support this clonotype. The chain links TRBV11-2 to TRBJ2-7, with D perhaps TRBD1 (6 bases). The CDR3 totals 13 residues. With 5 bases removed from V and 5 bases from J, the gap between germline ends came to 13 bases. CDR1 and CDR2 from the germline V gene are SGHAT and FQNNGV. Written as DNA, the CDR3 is TGTGCCAGCAGCCCCGCCAACAGGGACGAGCAGTACTTC. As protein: CASSPANRDEQYF.

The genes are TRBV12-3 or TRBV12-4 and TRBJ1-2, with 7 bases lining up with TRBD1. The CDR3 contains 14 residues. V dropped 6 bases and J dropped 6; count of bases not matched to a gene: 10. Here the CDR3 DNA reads TGTGCCAGCAGGGTATTAGGGGGCGGGGATGGCTACACCTTC. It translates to CASRVLGGGDGYTF.

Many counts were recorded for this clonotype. CDR3 residues: CASSFLGNEQFF. The CDR3 region has the DNA TGTGCCAGCAGTTTCCTGGGCAATGAGCAGTTCTTC. J is TRBJ2-1 and V is TRBV6-2 or TRBV6-3, with D uncertain. V lost 4 bases and J lost 6, with 7 bases in between. The germline gives CDR1 MNHEY, CDR2 SVGEGT. The CDR3 loop spans 12 amino acids.

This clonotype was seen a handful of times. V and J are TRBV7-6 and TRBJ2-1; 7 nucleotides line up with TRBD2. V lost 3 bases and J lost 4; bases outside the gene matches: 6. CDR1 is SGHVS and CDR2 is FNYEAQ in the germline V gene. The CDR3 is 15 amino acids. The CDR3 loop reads CASSFQDGGYNEQFF. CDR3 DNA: TGTGCCAGCAGCTTCCAGGACGGGGGGTACAATGAGCAGTTCTTC.

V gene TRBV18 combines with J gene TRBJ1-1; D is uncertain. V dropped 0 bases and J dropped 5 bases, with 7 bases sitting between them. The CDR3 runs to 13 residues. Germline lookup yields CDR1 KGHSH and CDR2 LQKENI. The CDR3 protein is CASSPPGITEAFF. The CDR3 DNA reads TGTGCCAGCTCACCACCGGGGATTACTGAAGCTTTCTTT.

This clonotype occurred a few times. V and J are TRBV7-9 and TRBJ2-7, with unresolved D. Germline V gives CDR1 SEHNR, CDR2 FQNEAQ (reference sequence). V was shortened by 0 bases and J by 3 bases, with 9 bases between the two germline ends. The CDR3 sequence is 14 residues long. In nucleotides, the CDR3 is TGTGCCAGCAGCTTAGCCAACATAAACTACGAGCAGTACTTC. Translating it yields CASSLANINYEQYF.

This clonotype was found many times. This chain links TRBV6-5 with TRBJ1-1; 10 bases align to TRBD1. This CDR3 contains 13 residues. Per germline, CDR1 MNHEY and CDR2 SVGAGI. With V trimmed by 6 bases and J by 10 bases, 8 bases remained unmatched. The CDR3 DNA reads TGTGCCAGCAGCGTGGGACAGGGGATTGTAGCTTTCTTT. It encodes CASSVGQGIVAFF.

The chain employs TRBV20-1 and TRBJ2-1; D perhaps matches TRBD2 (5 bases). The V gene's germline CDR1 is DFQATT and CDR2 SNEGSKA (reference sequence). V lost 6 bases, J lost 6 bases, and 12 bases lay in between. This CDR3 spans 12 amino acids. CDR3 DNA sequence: TGCAGTGCGAGGACTGCTTTCAATGAGCAGTTCTTC. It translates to CSARTAFNEQFF.

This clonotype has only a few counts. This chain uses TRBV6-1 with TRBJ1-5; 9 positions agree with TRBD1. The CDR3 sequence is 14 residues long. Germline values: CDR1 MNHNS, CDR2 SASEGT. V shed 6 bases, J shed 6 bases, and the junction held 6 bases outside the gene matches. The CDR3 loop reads CASRSGTGFQPQHF. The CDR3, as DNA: TGTGCCAGCAGGTCCGGGACAGGGTTTCAGCCCCAGCATTTT.

The chain's CDR3 is CASSFRGQRAEYGYTF. The CDR3 nucleotides read TGTGCCAGCAGTTTTAGGGGACAGCGGGCGGAGTATGGCTACACCTTC. The J gene is TRBJ1-2, the V gene TRBV28; 7 bases match TRBD1. This CDR3 has 16 residues. The germline V gene has CDR1 MDHEN and CDR2 SYDVKM. The junction had 12 bases not matched to a gene; V was cut back by 3 bases and J by 5 bases.